Sequencing of this T cell receptor beta chain was carried out in a study of T-cell reconstitution after alpha-beta-depleted transplantation in children. Germline V gene lookup returns CDR1 DFQATT and CDR2 SNEGSKA (reference sequence). CDR3 length: 12 amino acids. Trimming removed 3 bases from V and 4 bases from J; junction bases left unmatched: 2. During its preparation, the TCRbeta library received unique molecular identifiers. MiXCR, applied by TCRdb to the PCR reads, yields one record per CDR3 protein. The sample shows about 370,000 distinct CDR3 sequences, 20% of them seen only once. The sample holds a few counts of this clonotype.

The chain links TRBV20-1 to TRBJ2-5; 7 bases match TRBD2. Source: PBMCs from the stem cell graft donor, taken from the stem cell graft. The receptor comes from a human donor who donated a stem cell graft to a child with acute myeloid leukemia. The CDR3 nucleotides read TGCAGTGCTAGCAGGGAGGGAGAGACCCAGTACTTC. Protein product: CSASREGETQYF.